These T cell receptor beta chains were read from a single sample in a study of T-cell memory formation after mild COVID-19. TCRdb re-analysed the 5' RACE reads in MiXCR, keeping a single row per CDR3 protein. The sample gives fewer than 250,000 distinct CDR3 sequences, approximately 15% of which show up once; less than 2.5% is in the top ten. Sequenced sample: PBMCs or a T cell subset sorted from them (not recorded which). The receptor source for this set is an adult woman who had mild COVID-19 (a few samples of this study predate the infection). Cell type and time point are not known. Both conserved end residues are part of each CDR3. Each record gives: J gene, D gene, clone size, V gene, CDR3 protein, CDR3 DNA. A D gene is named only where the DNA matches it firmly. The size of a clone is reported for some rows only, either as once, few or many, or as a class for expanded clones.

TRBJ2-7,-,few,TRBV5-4,CASSQDSNSYEQYF,TGTGCCAGCAGCCAGGACAGCAACTCCTACGAGCAGTACTTC
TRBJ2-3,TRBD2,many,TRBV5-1,CASSLAGGSTDTQYF,TGCGCCAGCAGCTTAGCGGGGGGCAGCACAGATACGCAGTATTTT
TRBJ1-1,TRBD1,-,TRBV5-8,CASSLFKGARTEAFF,TGTGCCAGCAGCTTGTTTAAGGGGGCAAGAACTGAAGCTTTCTTT
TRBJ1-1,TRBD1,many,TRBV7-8,CASSLPPGQSLQNTEAFF,TGTGCCAGCAGCTTACCTCCGGGACAGAGTCTTCAGAACACTGAAGCTTTCTTT
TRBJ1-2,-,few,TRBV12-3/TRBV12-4,CASSWDGGNYGYTF,TGTGCCAGCAGCTGGGACGGCGGAAACTATGGCTACACCTTC
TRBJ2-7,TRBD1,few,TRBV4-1,CASSVPGQGTYEQYF,TGCGCCAGCAGCGTTCCGGGACAGGGAACCTACGAGCAGTACTTC
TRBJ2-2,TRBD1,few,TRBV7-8,CASSRDRGRGELFF,TGTGCCAGCAGCCGGGACAGGGGGCGCGGGGAGCTGTTTTTT
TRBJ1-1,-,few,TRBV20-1,CSASASGGTEAFF,TGCAGTGCTAGTGCCTCTGGGGGCACTGAAGCTTTCTTT
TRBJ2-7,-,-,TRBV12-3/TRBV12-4,CASSLGDAYEQYF,TGTGCCAGCAGTTTAGGGGATGCCTACGAGCAGTACTTC
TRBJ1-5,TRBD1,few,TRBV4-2,CASSQETGGLSNQPQHF,TGTGCCAGCAGCCAAGAGACAGGGGGATTGAGCAATCAGCCCCAGCATTTT
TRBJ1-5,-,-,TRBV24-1,CATSGNRGEPQHF,TGTGCCACCAGTGGCAATCGAGGGGAGCCCCAGCATTTT
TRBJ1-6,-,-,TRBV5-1,CASSPRGDGASPLHF,TGCGCCAGCAGCCCCCGAGGGGATGGGGCTTCACCCCTCCACTTT
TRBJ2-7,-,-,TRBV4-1,CASSQKPPVPPYEQYF,TGCGCCAGCAGCCAAAAACCCCCGGTTCCACCCTACGAGCAGTACTTC
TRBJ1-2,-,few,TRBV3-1,CASSQLYGYTF,TGTGCCAGCAGCCAACTATATGGCTACACCTTC
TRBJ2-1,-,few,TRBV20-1,CSGSSNHNEQFF,TGCAGTGGGAGTTCGAATCACAATGAGCAGTTCTTC
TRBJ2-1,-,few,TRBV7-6,CASSYQLGEQFF,TGTGCCAGCAGCTACCAGTTGGGTGAGCAGTTCTTC
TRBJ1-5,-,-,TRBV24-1,CATGVDSNQPQHF,TGTGCCACCGGAGTGGACAGTAATCAGCCCCAGCATTTT
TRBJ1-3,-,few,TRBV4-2,CASSQDARGGSGNTIYF,TGTGCCAGCAGCCAAGATGCGAGGGGGGGCTCTGGAAACACCATATATTTT
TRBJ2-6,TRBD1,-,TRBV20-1,CSASYRDRVSGANVLTF,TGCAGTGCTAGCTACCGGGACAGGGTTTCTGGGGCCAACGTCCTGACTTTC
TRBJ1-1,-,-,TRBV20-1,CSAPTGPFMNTEAFF,TGCAGTGCCCCGACAGGCCCTTTTATGAACACTGAAGCTTTCTTT
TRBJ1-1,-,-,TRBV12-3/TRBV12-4,CASSSPGGEVNTEAFF,TGTGCCAGCAGTTCCCCGGGGGGCGAGGTGAACACTGAAGCTTTCTTT
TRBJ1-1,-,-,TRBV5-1,CASSLDRARTEAFF,TGCGCCAGCAGCTTGGACAGGGCCCGGACTGAAGCTTTCTTT